The 14 T cell receptor beta chains in this list originate from one sample, sequenced in a study of shared clonotypes between healthy human individuals. TCRdb's copy holds only in-frame clones and misses some; the assay was immunoSEQ multiplex PCR. The repertoire holds some 1,400,000 clones, roughly 96% seen once, with over 1% in the top ten. Sequences were obtained from naive CD4+ T cells sorted from blood. Documented subset: CD45RA+ positively selected. The receptor set was obtained from a man aged 30-40 years in good health.

The chain joins TRBV18 to TRBJ2-7, with a possible D match to TRBD1 (5 bases). The CDR3 spans 14 residues. V shed 6 bases and J shed 5 bases, with 17 bases lying between them. The germline gives CDR1 KGHSH, CDR2 LQKENI. In DNA, the CDR3 is TGTGCCAGCTCCCCCACTGCAGGGATCCACGAGCAGTACTTC. Encoded protein: CASSPTAGIHEQYF. The variable domain in full, completed from reference TRBV18 and TRBJ2-7, reads NAGVMQNPRHLVRRRGQEARLRCSPMKGHSHVYWYRQLPEEGLKFMVYLQKENIIDESGMPKERFSAEFPKEGPSILRIQQVVRGDSAAYFCASSPTAGIHEQYFGPGTRLTVT.

The gene calls are TRBV28 and TRBJ2-7, with 7 bases that match TRBD2. Unmatched junction bases numbered 8, after V lost 5 bases and J lost 1 base. CDR3 size: 15 residues. Per germline, CDR1 MDHEN and CDR2 SYDVKM. For the CDR3, the DNA is TGTGCCAGCAGTGCGAGCGGGATAGGGTCCTACGAGCAGTACTTC. The encoded protein is CASSASGIGSYEQYF.

This rearrangement joins TRBV6-4 to TRBJ1-5; 7 nucleotides match TRBD1. The CDR3 has 15 residues. V lost 4 bases and J lost 9; bases outside the gene matches: 12. Per the germline V gene, CDR1 is MRHNA and CDR2 is SNTAGT. CDR3: CASSADRSAPPPQHF. CDR3 sequence (DNA): TGTGCCAGCAGTGCGGACAGGTCGGCCCCCCCGCCCCAGCATTTT.

The chain carries TRBV5-1 and TRBJ1-3; a weak D match, TRBD1 (6 bases). CDR1 and CDR2 (germline): SGHRS, YFSETQ. This CDR3 has 16 residues. Trimming shortened V by 4 bases and J by 0 bases, and 14 bases separated the two germline ends. CDR3 sequence: CASSANTGSSGNTIYF. CDR3 nucleotide sequence: TGCGCCAGCAGCGCCAATACAGGGAGCTCTGGAAACACCATATATTTT.

The chain carries TRBV2 and TRBJ1-4; the match to TRBD1 covers 11 bases. Trimming at V came to 5 bases and at J to 7 bases, leaving 6 bases not matched to a gene. Germline V gives CDR1 SNHLY, CDR2 FYNNEI. This CDR3 has 15 amino acids. The CDR3 DNA sequence: TGTGCCAGCAGTTGGGGACAGGGGGTTAGTGAAAAACTGTTTTTT. It encodes CASSWGQGVSEKLFF. The entire variable domain, with the rest obtained from reference TRBV2 and TRBJ1-4, is as follows: EPEVTQTPSHQVTQMGQEVILRCVPISNHLYFYWYRQILGQKVEFLVSFYNNEISEKSEIFDDQFSVERPDGSNFTLKIRSTKLEDSAMYFCASSWGQGVSEKLFFGSGTQLSVL.

The genes are TRBV11-2 and TRBJ2-1; 7 bases fit TRBD2. From germline, CDR1 is SGHAT and CDR2 FQNNGV. The ends lost 1 base at V and 3 bases at J; junction bases unmatched: 6. The CDR3 sequence is 16 residues long. The DNA for the CDR3 is TGTGCCAGCAGCTTAGTTTCTAGCGGAATCTACAATGAGCAGTTCTTC. Translating gives CASSLVSSGIYNEQFF.

The V call is TRBV6-1, the J call TRBJ2-5; D remains unclear. With 4 bases removed from V and 4 bases from J, the gap between germline ends came to 16 bases. The CDR3 sequence is 15 residues long. Germline lookup yields CDR1 MNHNS and CDR2 SASEGT. The CDR3: CASSAESEFLETQYF. As DNA, the CDR3 is TGTGCCAGCAGTGCCGAATCGGAGTTCTTAGAGACCCAGTACTTC.

Worth noting for this clone: The identical CDR3 is also encoded by other nucleotide sequences in the sample. The V call is TRBV18, the J call TRBJ2-5; 9 bases are a match to TRBD1. From germline, CDR1 is KGHSH and CDR2 LQKENI. The CDR3 consists of 14 residues. After removal of 6 bases from V and 5 bases from J, the junction contained 7 bases not matched to a gene. In DNA, the CDR3 is TGTGCCAGCTCGCCGGGACAGGGTCAGGAGACCCAGTACTTC. Translation gives CASSPGQGQETQYF.

V usage is TRBV5-8 and J usage is TRBJ2-3; D gene uncertain. The CDR3 extends over 12 amino acids. Trimming pared 6 bases from V and 12 bases from J, leaving 17 bases between. CDR1 SGHTS and CDR2 YDEGEE come from the germline V gene. CDR3 DNA sequence: TGTGCCAGCACCATAGAGGTTCAAGCACAGTATTTT. Its translation: CASTIEVQAQYF.

This chain connects TRBV9 to TRBJ2-2; 8 bases line up with TRBD2. There are 15 residues in the CDR3. Germline loops: CDR1 SGDLS, CDR2 YYNGEE. V trimming: 3 bases; J trimming: 4 bases; junction bases outside the gene matches: 5. The CDR3 coding sequence is TGTGCCAGCAGCGCTCGCGGGGGGACCACCGGGGAGCTGTTTTTT. Translating it yields CASSARGGTTGELFF. Supplemented by reference TRBV9 and TRBJ2-2, the full variable domain reads DSGVTQTPKHLITATGQRVTLRCSPRSGDLSVYWYQQSLDQGLQFLIQYYNGEERAKGNILERFSAQQFPDLHSELNLSSLELGDSALYFCASSARGGTTGELFFGEGSRLTVL.

The gene calls are TRBV5-1 and TRBJ2-3; 7 nucleotides line up with TRBD2. Germline loops: CDR1 SGHRS, CDR2 YFSETQ. This CDR3 has 15 amino acids. Germline trimming cut 0 bases from V and 4 bases from J; bases unmatched to any gene: 5. The CDR3 sequence: CASSLAQGGADTQYF. In DNA form, the CDR3 reads TGCGCCAGCAGCTTGGCCCAGGGAGGGGCAGATACGCAGTATTTT.

Concerning this clone: The sample holds other DNA sequences that translate to the same CDR3. J is TRBJ2-2 and V is TRBV5-1; possibly TRBD2 for D (5 bases). Germline V lookup: CDR1 SGHRS, CDR2 YFSETQ. This CDR3 contains 13 residues. Trimming took 0 bases from V and 6 from J, leaving 6 bases between them. This CDR3 is CASSLGGSGELFF. CDR3 nucleotides: TGCGCCAGCAGCTTGGGAGGGTCCGGGGAGCTGTTTTTT.

This sequence joins TRBV29-1 and TRBJ1-1; D is undetermined. Between the trimmed V and J ends, which lost 4 bases and 11 bases, there was a span of 11 bases. The germline V gene has CDR1 SQVTM and CDR2 ANQGSEA. This CDR3 has 10 amino acids. DNA for the CDR3: TGCAGCGTTGGTACCTTGGCGGCTTTCTTT. This codes for CSVGTLAAFF.

This clone has just one count. V gene TRBV6-5 combines with J gene TRBJ2-7, with TRBD1 identical over 9 bases. V was pared by 0 bases and J by 13 bases, with 10 bases of the junction left unmatched. This CDR3 comprises 14 residues. Germline lookup yields CDR1 MNHEY and CDR2 SVGAGI. CDR3 nucleotide sequence: TGTGCCAGCAGTTACTCAACCTCCGGGACAGGGCGATACTTC. The encoded protein is CASSYSTSGTGRYF.